These 29 T cell receptor beta chains originate from one sample sequenced in a study of blood T cell repertoires in COVID-19. Sequencing used immunoSEQ multiplex PCR; TCRdb keeps in-frame clones, though not all of them. The sample lists approximately 54,000 clones; roughly 90% were seen once. Sequenced material: peripheral blood. Every receptor here comes from a man in his fifties or sixties with acute or convalescent COVID-19.

The V and J genes are TRBV5-6 and TRBJ1-6; 8 bases match TRBD1. There are 14 residues in the CDR3. V lost 4 bases to trimming and J lost 8 bases; unmatched junction nucleotides: 5. Germline lookup yields CDR1 SGHDT and CDR2 YYEEEE. In DNA form, the CDR3 reads TGTGCCAGCAGCCTCCCGGACAGGGATTCACCCCTCCACTTT. Its protein product is CASSLPDRDSPLHF.

The chain links TRBV7-9 to TRBJ2-7; 9 positions agree with TRBD2. The V and J ends lost 5 bases and 2 bases, in that order; junction bases with no gene match: 10. The CDR3 runs to 16 residues. Germline values: CDR1 SEHNR, CDR2 FQNEAQ (reference sequence). The CDR3 DNA follows: TGTGCCAGCAGCCTCTCAGGCGGGAGGGCCGCCTACGAGCAGTACTTC. This codes for CASSLSGGRAAYEQYF.

DNA for the CDR3: TGTGCCAGTGGGCAGGGGGCGTGGGAGCAGTACTTC. The encoded protein is CASGQGAWEQYF. The chain employs TRBV7-9 and TRBJ2-7, with 8 bases identical to TRBD1. The CDR3 extends over 12 amino acids. The ends lost 9 bases at V and 7 bases at J; junction bases unmatched: 8. CDR1 and CDR2 from the germline V gene are SEHNR and FQNEAQ (reference sequence).

V gene TRBV28 combines with J gene TRBJ1-2; D ambiguous. Germline CDR1 and CDR2: MDHEN and SYDVKM. CDR3 length: 12 residues. Trimming removed 1 base from V and 6 bases from J, with 6 bases in between. The CDR3 region is CASSLLQNGYTF. CDR3 nucleotide sequence: TGTGCCAGCAGTTTATTACAGAATGGCTACACCTTC.

V gene TRBV12-3 or TRBV12-4 combines with J gene TRBJ2-5; D may be TRBD1 (5 bases). V lost 5 bases and J lost 6, with 10 bases in between. This CDR3 has 12 residues. This CDR3 reads CASSEQVKTQYF. The CDR3 region has the DNA TGTGCCAGCAGTGAACAGGTGAAGACCCAGTACTTC.

The chain carries TRBV4-3 and TRBJ1-1; 7 nucleotides agree with TRBD1. From germline, CDR1 is LGHNA and CDR2 YSLEER. CDR3 length: 15 residues. Trimming took 7 bases from V and 2 from J; bases not matched to a gene: 10. The CDR3 DNA sequence: TGCGCCAGCACCTCGTACGGGACAGCCAACACTGAAGCTTTCTTT. This sequence encodes CASTSYGTANTEAFF.

The chain links TRBV7-2 to TRBJ2-3, with 7 nucleotides matching TRBD1. The CDR3 contains 15 residues. The junction had 10 bases not matched to a gene; V was cut back by 5 bases and J by 5 bases. Germline CDR1 SGHTA, CDR2 FQGNSA. The CDR3 nucleotides are TGTGCCAGCAGCCAAAAGGCCGGGGACAGAGATACGCAGTATTTT. It is translated as CASSQKAGDRDTQYF.

V gene TRBV25-1 combines with J gene TRBJ1-5; no clear D. The CDR3 is made up of 13 amino acids. Trimming removed 4 bases from V and 7 bases from J, with 11 bases in between. Germline CDR1 and CDR2: MGHDK and SYGVNS. The CDR3 sequence: CASSAAGRQPQHF. The CDR3, as DNA: TGTGCCAGCAGTGCGGCGGGAAGGCAGCCCCAGCATTTT.

The chain's CDR3 is CASRRDRNTGELFF. The CDR3 nucleotides read TGTGCCAGCAGAAGGGACAGGAACACCGGGGAGCTGTTTTTT. The genes are TRBV6-5 and TRBJ2-2; 7 bases fit TRBD1. V was clipped by 6 bases and J by 1 base; unmatched bases: 2. This CDR3 is 14 amino acids long. Germline CDR1 reads MNHEY; CDR2 reads SVGAGI.

V usage is TRBV7-9 and J usage is TRBJ2-1, with 14 nucleotides matching TRBD2. The CDR3 has 17 amino acids. Germline values: CDR1 SEHNR, CDR2 FQNEAQ (reference sequence). V shed 0 bases, J shed 9 bases, and the junction held 7 bases outside the gene matches. The CDR3 nucleotides read TGTGCCAGCAGCTTAGCGACTAGCGGGAGGGCTATAATTGAGCAGTTCTTC. Translation: CASSLATSGRAIIEQFF.

Regarding this clone: At one end the junction does not follow the germline gene, possibly because of a read error. This sequence joins TRBV5-1 and TRBJ2-5; TRBD1 matches at 9 bases. Germline-derived CDR1 and CDR2 are SGHRS and YFSETQ. The CDR3 covers 15 residues. CDR3 in amino acids: CASSLGQGQQETQYF. CDR3 DNA: TGCGCCAGCAGTTTGGGACAGGGACAACAAGAGACCCAGTACTTC. Together with reference TRBV5-1 and TRBJ2-5, the CDR3 gives the full variable domain: KAGVTQTPRYLIKTRGQQVTLSCSPISGHRSVSWYQQTPGQGLQFLFEYFSETQRNKGNFPGRFSGRQFSNSRSEMNVSTLELGDSALYLCASSLGQGQQETQYFGPGTRLLVL.

This clone was picked up one time. The chain uses TRBV6-5 and TRBJ1-3; D unresolved. Germline V lookup: CDR1 MNHEY, CDR2 SVGAGI. The CDR3 runs 12 residues. Trimming left V 6 bases short and J 0 bases short, with 3 bases between. In DNA form, the CDR3 reads TGTGCCAGCAGCCTCTCTGGAAACACCATATATTTT. This sequence encodes CASSLSGNTIYF.

The genes are TRBV7-2 and TRBJ2-3, with 10 bases aligning to TRBD1. Germline trimming cut 1 base from V and 2 bases from J; bases unmatched to any gene: 6. There are 17 residues in the CDR3. CDR1 is SGHTA, CDR2 FQGNSA, per germline. The CDR3 protein is CASSLVTGQGVTDTQYF. The CDR3 DNA reads as TGTGCCAGCAGCTTAGTTACAGGACAGGGGGTCACAGATACGCAGTATTTT.

The V and J genes are TRBV5-5 and TRBJ2-5; D may be TRBD2 (5 bases). Germline values: CDR1 SGHKS, CDR2 YYEKEE (reference sequence). The CDR3 contains 14 residues. V was cut by 1 base and J by 5 bases, with 12 bases left in between. The CDR3 nucleotides read TGTGCCAGCAGCTTGCCCGCGGGTTGGGAGACCCAGTACTTC. Translation: CASSLPAGWETQYF.

The V call is TRBV5-1, the J call TRBJ2-5; 10 bases fit TRBD1. J gave up 4 bases and V 0 bases, and 3 bases lay outside the gene matches. Germline CDR1 reads SGHRS; CDR2 reads YFSETQ. The CDR3 length is 15 residues. The CDR3 sequence: CASSLDGTGVETQYF. DNA for the CDR3: TGCGCCAGCAGCTTGGATGGGACAGGGGTAGAGACCCAGTACTTC.

This chain connects TRBV19 to TRBJ2-1; D is perhaps TRBD2 (5 bases). The CDR3 covers 15 residues. CDR1 LNHDA and CDR2 SQIVND come from the germline V gene (reference sequence). Trimming left V 2 bases short and J 8 bases short, with 16 bases between. CDR3 sequence (DNA): TGTGCCAGTAGTATAAAGGGCGGCGGCGGGTATGAGCAGTTCTTC. Protein sequence: CASSIKGGGGYEQFF. Full variable domain (remainder filled in from reference TRBV19 and TRBJ2-1): DGGITQSPKYLFRKEGQNVTLSCEQNLNHDAMYWYRQDPGQGLRLIYYSQIVNDFQKGDIAEGYSVSREKKESFPLTVTSAQKNPTAFYLCASSIKGGGGYEQFFGPGTRLTVL.

The chain has TRBV10-3 and TRBJ2-5; 7 bases are a match to TRBD1. J gave up 6 bases and V 0 bases, and 7 bases lay outside the gene matches. The CDR3 totals 15 residues. CDR1 ENHRY and CDR2 SYGVKD come from the germline V gene. Here the CDR3 DNA reads TGTGCCATCAGTGAGTCGAGGGGGCAGGGCCAGACCCAGTACTTC. Translated: CAISESRGQGQTQYF.

The chain combines TRBV21-1 with TRBJ1-5; the table's D call of TRBD1 was not tested on the DNA. TRBV21-1 corresponds to a pseudogene. The CDR3 is made up of 16 amino acids. The CDR3 region is CASSKREGTGIQPQHF. DNA of the CDR3: TGTGCCAGCAGCAAAAGAGAGGGGACAGGGATTCAGCCCCAGCATTTT.

The rearrangement links TRBV18 to TRBJ2-1, with D unclear. This CDR3 comprises 11 residues. V was cut by 6 bases and J by 9 bases, with 9 bases left in between. The germline CDR1 and CDR2 sequences are KGHSH and LQKENI. The CDR3 nucleotides are TGTGCCAGCTCTCCAGAGTTTGAGCAGTTCTTC. Protein product: CASSPEFEQFF.

The chain has TRBV5-1 and TRBJ2-7; possible D gene TRBD2, 6 bases. The length of the CDR3 is 14 residues. Trimming removed 1 base from V and 6 bases from J, with 14 bases in between. CDR1 and CDR2 from the germline V gene are SGHRS and YFSETQ. The CDR3 DNA reads TGCGCCAGCAGCTTGTTGCAGGGAGGTGCCGAGCAGTACTTC. It codes for CASSLLQGGAEQYF.

This chain joins TRBV2 and TRBJ1-5, with 11 bases identical to TRBD1. CDR1 and CDR2 (germline): SNHLY, FYNNEI. The J segment lost 1 base and the V segment lost 4 bases, leaving 6 bases of the junction unmatched. The CDR3 length is 17 residues. CDR3 in DNA: TGTGCCAGCAGTGGACGGACAGGGGGCCGGAGCAATCAGCCCCAGCATTTT. Its translation is CASSGRTGGRSNQPQHF.

The genes are TRBV16 and TRBJ2-7, with D possibly TRBD2 on 6 matching bases. CDR1 is KGHSY and CDR2 is FQNENV in the germline V gene. CDR3 length: 15 residues. Trimming removed 5 bases at V and 3 bases at J, with 17 bases between. CDR3 sequence: CASSSSAGIIYEQYF. The CDR3 DNA reads as TGTGCCAGCAGCTCATCTGCGGGAATTATCTACGAGCAGTACTTC.

This chain links TRBV9 with TRBJ2-7; no clear D gene. Trimming left V 4 bases short and J 4 bases short, with 18 bases between. Germline CDR1 and CDR2: SGDLS and YYNGEE. The CDR3 loop spans 15 amino acids. CDR3 region: CASSPGTLPSYEQYF. CDR3 nucleotides: TGTGCCAGCAGCCCAGGTACACTGCCCTCATACGAGCAGTACTTC.

CDR3 sequence reads: CASSLDSWGPYEQYF. CDR3 in DNA: TGCGCCAGCAGCTTGGATTCGTGGGGCCCCTACGAGCAGTACTTC. The rearrangement joins TRBV5-1 to TRBJ2-7, with TRBD1 as a possible D gene (5 bases). V was cut by 0 bases and J by 2 bases, with 12 bases left in between. The CDR3 runs 15 residues. Looked up from germline, CDR1 is SGHRS and CDR2 is YFSETQ.

The table lists this clone with a count of one. In DNA, the CDR3 is TGTGCCAGCAAGAGAACGGCTAACTATGGCTACACCTTC. Amino acid sequence: CASKRTANYGYTF. The genes are TRBV6-5 and TRBJ1-2; D is uncertain. Germline V lookup: CDR1 MNHEY, CDR2 SVGAGI. This CDR3 is 13 amino acids long. V was pared by 7 bases and J by 0 bases, with 9 bases between.

In this sample, this clone turned up a few times. The CDR3 loop is CASSLGQGGGYTF. DNA for the CDR3: TGTGCCAGTAGTCTCGGACAGGGAGGTGGCTACACCTTC. The chain employs TRBV19 and TRBJ1-2; TRBD1 aligns across 8 bases. The length of the CDR3 is 13 residues. Germline V gives CDR1 LNHDA, CDR2 SQIVND (reference sequence). The ends lost 5 bases at V and 7 bases at J; junction bases unmatched: 6.

The chain couples TRBV6-5 to TRBJ2-3, with 7 bases fitting TRBD2. V lost 9 bases and J lost 0; bases outside the gene matches: 3. This CDR3 is built from 13 residues. Germline V gene sequence: CDR1 MNHEY, CDR2 SVGAGI. CDR3 sequence: CARPGLSTDTQYF. In DNA, the CDR3 is TGTGCCAGGCCGGGACTAAGCACAGATACGCAGTATTTT.

The chain has TRBV12-3 or TRBV12-4 and TRBJ2-5; maybe TRBD1 (5 bases). Trimming stripped 5 bases from V and 7 bases from J, with 14 bases between. The CDR3 is 13 amino acids. The CDR3 sequence is CASSLTARATQYF. In nucleotides, the CDR3 is TGTGCCAGCAGTCTGACAGCAAGAGCGACCCAGTACTTC.

The rearrangement uses TRBV11-3 and TRBJ1-1; 10 bases agree with TRBD1. The J segment lost 1 base and the V segment lost 8 bases, leaving 13 bases of the junction unmatched. Germline assignment: CDR1 SGHNT and CDR2 YENEEA. This CDR3 is 17 amino acids long. The CDR3 is CASGTRDRGTRNTEAFF. The CDR3 DNA reads as TGTGCCAGCGGTACCCGGGACAGGGGCACCAGGAACACTGAAGCTTTCTTT.